Listed below are T cell receptor beta chains from one sample, sequenced in a study of shared clonotypes between healthy human individuals. Only in-frame clones appear in the TCRdb table, and some are missing; sequencing was by immunoSEQ multiplex PCR. This repertoire shows about 960,000 clones, around 80% found once; its top ten account for approximately 1.5%. The material sequenced was memory CD4+ T cells sorted from blood. Receptors originate from a man aged 18 to 35 in good health. Both conserved end residues are part of each CDR3. Each record gives: J gene, D gene, clone size, V gene, CDR3 DNA, CDR3 protein. D genes are given only for firm matches. Clone size is shown for a subset of rows, as once, few, many or a class of expanded clone.

J: TRBJ1-3; D: TRBD1; size: few; V: TRBV6-6; DNA: TGTGCCAGCAGACTGGACAGGACGGCTGGAAACACCATATATTTT; CDR3: CASRLDRTAGNTIYF
J: TRBJ1-4; D: TRBD1; size: once; V: TRBV5-6; DNA: TGTGCCAGCAGCTTTTCGGGAACAGGGGCCAAACTGTTTTTT; CDR3: CASSFSGTGAKLFF
J: TRBJ1-1; D: TRBD1; size: NA; V: TRBV5-5; DNA: TGTGCCAGCAGCATAATGGGACAGGGTAATACTGAAGCTTTCTTT; CDR3: CASSIMGQGNTEAFF
J: TRBJ2-1; D: NA; size: NA; V: TRBV5-1; DNA: TGCGCCAGCAGTCTAACGACAGCAGACTACAATGAGCAGTTCTTC; CDR3: CASSLTTADYNEQFF
J: TRBJ2-3; D: NA; size: NA; V: TRBV7-2; DNA: TGTGCCAGCAGCTTATTGGGGGATTTGTTTTCTGATACGCAGTATTTT; CDR3: CASSLLGDLFSDTQYF
J: TRBJ2-7; D: NA; size: NA; V: TRBV11-3; DNA: TGTGCCAGCAGCTTACGGCCAGACGAGCAGTACTTC; CDR3: CASSLRPDEQYF
J: TRBJ1-1; D: NA; size: few; V: TRBV19; DNA: TGTGCCAGTACCACAACGGTTGGGGGAAACACTGAAGCTTTCTTT; CDR3: CASTTTVGGNTEAFF
J: TRBJ2-7; D: NA; size: many; V: TRBV6-6; DNA: TGTGCCAGCAGAAACGGACAGAGCTCCTACGAGCAGTACTTC; CDR3: CASRNGQSSYEQYF
J: TRBJ2-7; D: TRBD1; size: NA; V: TRBV4-2; DNA: TGTGCCAGCAGCCAGCGGACAGGGTCCTACGAGCAGTACTTC; CDR3: CASSQRTGSYEQYF
J: TRBJ1-2; D: NA; size: NA; V: TRBV7-9; DNA: TGTGCCAGCTCGGACAGCCCCTATGGCTACACCTTC; CDR3: CASSDSPYGYTF
J: TRBJ2-5; D: TRBD2; size: NA; V: TRBV2; DNA: TGTGCCAGCAGTCGACTAGCGGGAGGTCCAGAGACCCAGTACTTC; CDR3: CASSRLAGGPETQYF
J: TRBJ1-6; D: TRBD1; size: NA; V: TRBV6-6; DNA: TGTGCCAGCTCATATCCGGGACAGAATAATTCACCCCTCCACTTT; CDR3: CASSYPGQNNSPLHF
J: TRBJ2-2; D: TRBD1; size: once; V: TRBV25-1; DNA: TGTGCCAGCAGGAAGACGGGACAGGGCTTGAACACCGGGGAGCTGTTTTTT; CDR3: CASRKTGQGLNTGELFF
J: TRBJ1-1; D: NA; size: NA; V: TRBV10-3; DNA: TGTGCCACCCGGGACCTCATCTCTGAAGCTTTCTTT; CDR3: CATRDLISEAFF
J: TRBJ2-1; D: NA; size: NA; V: TRBV7-2; DNA: TGTGCCAGCAGCAGTTACTACAATGAGCAGTTCTTC; CDR3: CASSSYYNEQFF
J: TRBJ1-2; D: NA; size: NA; V: TRBV18; DNA: TGTGCCAGCTCACCACCTCAGGGCCCGAGATATGGCTACACCTTC; CDR3: CASSPPQGPRYGYTF
J: TRBJ1-2; D: NA; size: NA; V: TRBV4-3; DNA: TGCGCCAGCAGCCAAGATCTATGGCTCTATGGCTACACCTTC; CDR3: CASSQDLWLYGYTF
J: TRBJ1-5; D: NA; size: once; V: TRBV6-5; DNA: TGTGCCAGCAGTTACTCAGGATATAGCAATCAGCCCCAGCATTTT; CDR3: CASSYSGYSNQPQHF
J: TRBJ1-6; D: TRBD1; size: NA; V: TRBV6-5; DNA: TGTGCCAGCACTCGACAGGGGGGTAATTCACCCCTCCACTTT; CDR3: CASTRQGGNSPLHF
J: TRBJ2-5; D: NA; size: NA; V: TRBV5-1; DNA: TGCGCCAGCAGCCGCCAACCGGGAACCCAAGAGACCCAGTACTTC; CDR3: CASSRQPGTQETQYF
J: TRBJ1-2; D: NA; size: NA; V: TRBV7-2; DNA: TGTGCCAGCAGCGGGGCGGGACAAACCTATGGCTACACCTTC; CDR3: CASSGAGQTYGYTF
J: TRBJ2-7; D: NA; size: NA; V: TRBV21-1; DNA: TGTGCCAGCAGCAAAGTCGGTGAGGGGAGGTCCCTCTCCTACGAGCAGTACTTC; CDR3: CASSKVGEGRSLSYEQYF
J: TRBJ2-1; D: NA; size: few; V: TRBV10-1; DNA: TGCGCCAGCAGTCCAGGGACAACCGGGGGTCAAGAGCAGTTCTTC; CDR3: CASSPGTTGGQEQFF
J: TRBJ1-1; D: NA; size: NA; V: TRBV5-1; DNA: TGCGCCAGCAGCTCGACAGGACTGAACACTGAAGCTTTCTTT; CDR3: CASSSTGLNTEAFF
J: TRBJ1-1; D: NA; size: NA; V: TRBV14; DNA: TGTGCCAGCAGCCGACAGGAGAACACTGAAGCTTTCTTT; CDR3: CASSRQENTEAFF
J: TRBJ1-6; D: NA; size: NA; V: TRBV10-3; DNA: TGTGCCATCAGTGGAAGTATGAGGTCCCTCCACTTT; CDR3: CAISGSMRSLHF
J: TRBJ2-2; D: NA; size: NA; V: TRBV9; DNA: TGTGCCAGCAGCGTCCAAAACACCGGGGAGCTGTTTTTT; CDR3: CASSVQNTGELFF
J: TRBJ2-1; D: TRBD2; size: NA; V: TRBV11-3; DNA: TGTGCCAGCAGCTTAGGAAGCGGGGGGTACAATGAGCAGTTCTTC; CDR3: CASSLGSGGYNEQFF
J: TRBJ1-2; D: NA; size: NA; V: TRBV27; DNA: TGTGCCAGCAGTTTATCTGGGACTACGGGCTACACCTTC; CDR3: CASSLSGTTGYTF
J: TRBJ2-1; D: NA; size: NA; V: TRBV1; DNA: TGCACCAGCAGCCAAGCGGGGGGCTCGGCGTACAATGAGCAGTTCTTC; CDR3: CTSSQAGGSAYNEQFF
J: TRBJ2-7; D: TRBD2; size: NA; V: TRBV6-5; DNA: TGTGCCAGCAGTTACGAGGCGCGGGAGGGCCCGTACGAGCAGTACTTC; CDR3: CASSYEAREGPYEQYF
J: TRBJ2-3; D: NA; size: NA; V: TRBV4-3; DNA: TGCGCCAGCAGCCTGGCAGGGGACACAGATACGCAGTATTTT; CDR3: CASSLAGDTDTQYF
J: TRBJ1-2; D: NA; size: NA; V: TRBV6-1; DNA: TGTGCCAGCAGCGGCTTTACCCACTATGGCTACACCTTC; CDR3: CASSGFTHYGYTF
J: TRBJ2-5; D: NA; size: NA; V: TRBV5-1; DNA: TGCGCCAGCAGCTTGGATGGGGGTGGAGGGCAAGAGACCCAGTACTTC; CDR3: CASSLDGGGGQETQYF
J: TRBJ1-1; D: NA; size: NA; V: TRBV6-6; DNA: TGTGCCAGCAGCCCTGGGACATATAACACTGAAGCTTTCTTT; CDR3: CASSPGTYNTEAFF
J: TRBJ2-3; D: NA; size: NA; V: TRBV5-1; DNA: TGCGCCAGCAGCTTTTGGGGTACAGATACGCAGTATTTT; CDR3: CASSFWGTDTQYF
J: TRBJ1-1; D: TRBD1; size: NA; V: TRBV7-2; DNA: TGTGCCAGCAGCGCGGGACAGGCGGGGACTGAAGCTTTCTTT; CDR3: CASSAGQAGTEAFF
J: TRBJ2-4; D: NA; size: NA; V: TRBV2; DNA: TGTGCCAGCACTACCCTCCGAAGTGCCAAAAACATTCAGTACTTC; CDR3: CASTTLRSAKNIQYF
J: TRBJ2-3; D: NA; size: NA; V: TRBV19; DNA: TGTGCCAGTAGTAACAGGGAGGCCTTCACAGATACGCAGTATTTT; CDR3: CASSNREAFTDTQYF
J: TRBJ1-2; D: TRBD1; size: NA; V: TRBV6-1; DNA: TGTGCCAGCAGTGGGACCGGGACAGTTTATGGCTACACCTTC; CDR3: CASSGTGTVYGYTF
J: TRBJ2-7; D: TRBD2; size: NA; V: TRBV28; DNA: TGTGCCAGCAGTTCGGGGGGGAGGGACGAGCAGTACTTC; CDR3: CASSSGGRDEQYF
J: TRBJ2-7; D: TRBD2; size: NA; V: TRBV27; DNA: TGTGCCAGCAGTTCTAGGACTAGCGGGAGCTACGAGCAGTACTTC; CDR3: CASSSRTSGSYEQYF
J: TRBJ1-1; D: NA; size: NA; V: TRBV7-9; DNA: TGTGCCAGCAGCTTAGCAAGGGGAGTTCCTGAAGCTTTCTTT; CDR3: CASSLARGVPEAFF
J: TRBJ1-2; D: TRBD1; size: NA; V: TRBV5-1; DNA: TGCGCCAGCAGCACAGCCGGGACAGGGTCTTATGGCTACACCTTC; CDR3: CASSTAGTGSYGYTF
J: TRBJ2-7; D: NA; size: NA; V: TRBV2; DNA: TGTGCCAGCAGTCTACAGAGCTACGAGCAGTACTTC; CDR3: CASSLQSYEQYF
J: TRBJ1-1; D: NA; size: NA; V: TRBV2; DNA: TGTGCCAGCAGTGCCACGGGGGATGGGAACACTGAAGCTTTCTTT; CDR3: CASSATGDGNTEAFF
J: TRBJ1-2; D: NA; size: NA; V: TRBV28; DNA: TGTGCCAGCAGTTTATCTGTGAACTATGGCTACACCTTC; CDR3: CASSLSVNYGYTF
J: TRBJ2-7; D: TRBD2; size: many; V: TRBV28; DNA: TGTGCCAGCAGACTAGCGGGAGGGCCGCGGGAGCAGTACTTC; CDR3: CASRLAGGPREQYF
J: TRBJ2-7; D: TRBD2; size: NA; V: TRBV5-8; DNA: TGTGCCAGCAGCATGGGGACTAGCGGGAGGTCCTACGAGCAGTACTTC; CDR3: CASSMGTSGRSYEQYF
J: TRBJ2-3; D: TRBD1; size: NA; V: TRBV4-1; DNA: TGCGCCAGCAGCCCGGCGGACAGGGTTTTAGCAGATACGCAGTATTTT; CDR3: CASSPADRVLADTQYF
J: TRBJ2-4; D: NA; size: once; V: TRBV5-6; DNA: TGTGCCAGCAGCTTGGCAGCGGGTTCCGCCAAAAACATTCAGTACTTC; CDR3: CASSLAAGSAKNIQYF
J: TRBJ2-7; D: TRBD2; size: NA; V: TRBV5-1; DNA: TGCGCCAGCAGCTTTGCGGGGGGCCCCTACGAGCAGTACTTC; CDR3: CASSFAGGPYEQYF
J: TRBJ2-1; D: TRBD2; size: NA; V: TRBV7-9; DNA: TGTGCCAGCACCTGGGGGACTAGCGGGGACAATGAGCAGTTCTTC; CDR3: CASTWGTSGDNEQFF
J: TRBJ1-5; D: TRBD1; size: NA; V: TRBV28; DNA: TGTGCCAGCACTTCAAACAGGGGGCCAAATCAGCCCCAGCATTTT; CDR3: CASTSNRGPNQPQHF
J: TRBJ1-3; D: NA; size: NA; V: TRBV30; DNA: TGTGCCTGGAGTGGGGGACAACTTTTCCGCGACTCTGGAAACACCATATATTTT; CDR3: CAWSGGQLFRDSGNTIYF